The 14 T cell receptor beta chains in this list originate from one sample, sequenced in a study of beta chain features in type 1 diabetes. Expressed TCRB transcripts were sequenced because the entire RNA isolate underwent reverse transcription. The protocol was immunoSEQ multiplex PCR, while the TCRdb copy is restricted to in-frame clones and leaves out a portion. The sample gives roughly 370,000 clones, approximately 14% of which show up once; under 0.04% is in the top ten. Sequencing was carried out using naive CD4+ T cells from blood. The receptors derive from a young man in good health.

The chain employs TRBV20-1 and TRBJ1-2; D uncertain. The germline CDR1 and CDR2 sequences are DFQATT and SNEGSKA (reference sequence). This CDR3 spans 10 amino acids. Trimming shortened V by 5 bases and J by 4 bases, and 5 bases separated the two germline ends. The DNA for the CDR3 is TGCAGTGCTGCCTCCTATGGCTACACCTTC. The encoded protein is CSAASYGYTF.

The chain combines TRBV7-6 with TRBJ1-5; weak D call: TRBD1 (5 bases). This CDR3 spans 17 amino acids. Germline CDR1 is SGHVS and CDR2 is FNYEAQ. The germline V and J ends were trimmed by 2 bases and 7 bases, with 21 bases remaining between them. CDR3 DNA: TGTGCCAGCAGCTTACTGCCACAAATGGGGACTACCCAGCCCCAGCATTTT. Its translation: CASSLLPQMGTTQPQHF.

The table lists this clone with a few counts. The chain joins TRBV23-1 to TRBJ1-5; the match to TRBD1 covers 9 bases. TRBV23-1 counts as an open reading frame of uncertain function. V lost 0 bases to trimming and J lost 6 bases; unmatched junction nucleotides: 9. The CDR3 covers 17 residues. The DNA for the CDR3 is TGCGCCAGCAGTCAATCTCCCGGGACAGGGAGTCGTCAGCCCCAGCATTTT. Protein sequence: CASSQSPGTGSRQPQHF.

This clone was picked up a small number of times. The J gene is TRBJ2-2, the V gene TRBV7-9, with D unresolved. The CDR3 is made up of 13 amino acids. The V gene lost 6 bases and the J gene lost 4 bases, with 9 bases spanning the gap. Germline CDR1 and CDR2: SEHNR and FQNEAQ (reference sequence). The CDR3 sequence is CASSQQSTGELFF. In nucleotides, the CDR3 is TGTGCCAGCAGTCAACAGAGCACCGGGGAGCTGTTTTTT.

This clone was counted a few times. The chain has TRBV4-3 and TRBJ1-5, with D possibly being TRBD1 (5 bases). Trimming pared 3 bases from V and 4 bases from J, leaving 13 bases between. The length of the CDR3 is 15 residues. CDR1 is LGHNA and CDR2 is YSLEER in the germline V gene. The CDR3 reads CASSQAAQGNQPQHF. The CDR3 region has the DNA TGCGCCAGCAGCCAGGCGGCGCAGGGTAATCAGCCCCAGCATTTT.

The rearrangement joins TRBV29-1 to TRBJ1-3; no definite D call. Per the germline V gene, CDR1 is SQVTM and CDR2 is ANQGSEA. Trimming took off 4 bases at V and 0 bases at J, with 16 bases between the two ends. CDR3 length: 16 residues. The CDR3 DNA follows: TGCAGCGTTGTTTTGTCAACTGATCTCTCTGGAAACACCATATATTTT. Protein: CSVVLSTDLSGNTIYF. The full variable domain, with the rest looked up from reference TRBV29-1 and TRBJ1-3, is SAVISQKPSRDICQRGTSLTIQCQVDSQVTMMFWYRQQPGQSLTLIATANQGSEATYESGFVIDKFPISRPNLTFSTLTVSNMSPEDSSIYLCSVVLSTDLSGNTIYFGEGSWLTVV.

V usage is TRBV5-1 and J usage is TRBJ2-5; 7 nucleotides agree with TRBD1. The germline V gene has CDR1 SGHRS and CDR2 YFSETQ. This CDR3 spans 14 amino acids. V dropped 4 bases and J dropped 4; count of bases not matched to a gene: 7. Written as DNA, the CDR3 is TGCGCCAGCAGCCCCGGGACAGCTGGAGAGACCCAGTACTTC. Residues: CASSPGTAGETQYF.

This clone appeared many times. Here the CDR3 reads CASSQVNSGANVLTF. In DNA, the CDR3 is TGCGCCAGCAGCCAAGTTAACTCTGGGGCCAACGTCCTGACTTTC. This chain connects TRBV4-3 to TRBJ2-6; no firm D call. V was trimmed by 1 base and J by 0 bases, leaving 4 bases between them. This CDR3 is built from 15 residues. From germline, CDR1 is LGHNA and CDR2 YSLEER.

In this sample, this clone turned up a few times. The chain has TRBV25-1 and TRBJ2-7; 8 bases align to TRBD1. Losses at the gene ends were 2 bases for V and 2 bases for J; bases not matched to a gene: 2. This CDR3 contains 14 residues. Germline V lookup: CDR1 MGHDK, CDR2 SYGVNS. The CDR3 here is CASSETGGAYEQYF. Here the CDR3 DNA reads TGTGCCAGCAGTGAAACAGGGGGAGCCTACGAGCAGTACTTC.

This clone occurred a few times. This chain links TRBV4-3 with TRBJ2-1; D is unresolved. The CDR3 has 16 residues. From germline, CDR1 is LGHNA and CDR2 YSLEER. V lost 0 bases to trimming and J lost 6 bases, with 15 bases between them. The CDR3 coding sequence is TGCGCCAGCAGCCAAGAGGTTCCCCAACTGGGCAATGAGCAGTTCTTC. Residues: CASSQEVPQLGNEQFF.

The chain is built from TRBV4-1 and TRBJ2-5; 7 bases are a match to TRBD1. Trimming cost V 0 bases and J 6 bases; bases outside gene matches: 7. The CDR3 spans 15 residues. Germline values: CDR1 MGHRA, CDR2 YSYEKL. The CDR3 is CASSQDPGTDQTQYF. In DNA form, the CDR3 reads TGCGCCAGCAGCCAAGATCCTGGGACAGATCAGACCCAGTACTTC.

This clone appeared a few times. The chain joins TRBV6-5 to TRBJ2-5; weak D call: TRBD1 (5 bases). The germline V gene has CDR1 MNHEY and CDR2 SVGAGI. V lost 4 bases, J lost 5 bases, and 14 bases lay in between. The CDR3 covers 14 residues. This CDR3 reads CASSSPPGRETQYF. The CDR3 DNA reads as TGTGCCAGCAGTTCCCCCCCAGGGCGGGAGACCCAGTACTTC.

The rearrangement uses TRBV25-1 and TRBJ2-2; 12 nucleotides align to TRBD2. CDR1 is MGHDK and CDR2 is SYGVNS in the germline V gene. With V trimmed by 5 bases and J by 6 bases, 4 bases remained unmatched. This CDR3 spans 15 amino acids. The CDR3 spells CASSHTSGRPGELFF. In DNA, the CDR3 is TGTGCCAGCAGTCACACTAGCGGGAGGCCCGGGGAGCTGTTTTTT. The full variable domain, completed using reference TRBV25-1 and TRBJ2-2, is EADIYQTPRYLVIGTGKKITLECSQTMGHDKMYWYQQDPGMELHLIHYSYGVNSTEKGDLSSESTVSRIRTEHFPLTLESARPSHTSQYLCASSHTSGRPGELFFGEGSRLTVL.

This clone came up a few times. The chain has TRBV5-4 and TRBJ2-1, with 7 positions matching TRBD2. In germline, CDR1 is SGHNT, CDR2 YYREEE (reference sequence). The CDR3 spans 14 residues. With V trimmed by 5 bases and J by 5 bases, 7 bases remained unmatched. CDR3 bases: TGTGCCAGCAGTCCTAGCGGAGCGAACAATGAGCAGTTCTTC. This gives the protein CASSPSGANNEQFF.